The T cell receptor (beta chain) described here comes from a study of blood T cell repertoires in COVID-19. Study-level background: Sites in the United States, Italy and Spain provided acute and convalescent COVID-19 samples. The analysed material was cDNA or gDNA that came from T cells, B-cell-depleted T cells, or PBMCs.

Germline assignment: CDR1 MGHDK and CDR2 SYGVNS. CDR3 size: 16 residues. The trim removed 8 bases at V and 0 bases at J, leaving 9 bases unmatched. As originally analysed: Reference gene primer amplification in the assay estimated nucleated cell counts. TCRdb keeps only in-frame clones here, not all; method: immunoSEQ multiplex PCR. V and J calls and clone size are given by that table; D and trimming were obtained from the DNA. Seen here are around 95,000 clones, 80% observed once, and the top ten hold approximately 31%. This clone was detected once. Sequencing was performed on peripheral blood. The rearrangement uses TRBV25-1 and TRBJ1-3; 8 bases align to TRBD1. The receptor was derived from a man aged 65 to 79 with active or convalescent COVID-19. This chain's CDR3 is CASPSGQVFSGNTIYF. In DNA form, the CDR3 reads TGTGCCAGCCCATCGGGACAGGTCTTCTCTGGAAACACCATATATTTT. Looking up the rest from reference TRBV25-1 and TRBJ1-3 gives the full variable domain: EADIYQTPRYLVIGTGKKITLECSQTMGHDKMYWYQQDPGMELHLIHYSYGVNSTEKGDLSSESTVSRIRTEHFPLTLESARPSHTSQYLCASPSGQVFSGNTIYFGEGSWLTVV.